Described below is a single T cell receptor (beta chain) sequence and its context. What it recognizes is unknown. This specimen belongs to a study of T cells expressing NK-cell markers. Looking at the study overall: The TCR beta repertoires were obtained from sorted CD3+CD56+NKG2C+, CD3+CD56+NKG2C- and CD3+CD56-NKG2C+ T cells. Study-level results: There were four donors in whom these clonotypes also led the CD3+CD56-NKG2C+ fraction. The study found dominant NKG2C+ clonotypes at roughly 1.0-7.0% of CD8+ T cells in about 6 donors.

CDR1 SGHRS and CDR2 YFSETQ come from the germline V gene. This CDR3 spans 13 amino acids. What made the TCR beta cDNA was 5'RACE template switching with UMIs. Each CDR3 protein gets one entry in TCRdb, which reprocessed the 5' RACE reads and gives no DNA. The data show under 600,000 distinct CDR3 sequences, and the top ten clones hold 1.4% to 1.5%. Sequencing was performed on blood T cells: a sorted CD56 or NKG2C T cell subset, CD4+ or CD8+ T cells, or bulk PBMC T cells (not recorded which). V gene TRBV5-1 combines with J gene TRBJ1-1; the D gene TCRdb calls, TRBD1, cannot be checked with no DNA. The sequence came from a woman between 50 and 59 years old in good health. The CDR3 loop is CASSGGPEIEAFF.